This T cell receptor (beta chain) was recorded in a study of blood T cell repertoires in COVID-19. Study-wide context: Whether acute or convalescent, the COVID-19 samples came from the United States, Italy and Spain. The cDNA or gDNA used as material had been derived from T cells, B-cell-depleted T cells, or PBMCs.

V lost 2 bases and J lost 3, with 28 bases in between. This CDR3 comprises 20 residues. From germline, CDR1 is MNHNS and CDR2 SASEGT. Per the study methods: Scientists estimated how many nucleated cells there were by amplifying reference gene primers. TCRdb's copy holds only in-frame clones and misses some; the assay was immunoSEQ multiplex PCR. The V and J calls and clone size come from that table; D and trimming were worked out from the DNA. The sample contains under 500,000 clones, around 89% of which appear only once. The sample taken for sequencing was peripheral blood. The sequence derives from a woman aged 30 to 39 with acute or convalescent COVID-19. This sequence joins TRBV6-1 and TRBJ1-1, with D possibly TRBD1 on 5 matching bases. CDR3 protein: CASSEIIAQGFFLSYTEAFF. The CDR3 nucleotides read TGTGCCAGCAGTGAAATCATCGCGCAGGGATTCTTCCTAAGTTACACTGAAGCTTTCTTT.